One sample yielded the 25 T cell receptor beta chains listed below, sequenced in a study of blood T cell repertoires in COVID-19. Assay: immunoSEQ multiplex PCR; the TCRdb copy retains only in-frame clones and omits some. Of under 300,000 clones in the sample, less than 90% were seen once. The sample was peripheral blood. All receptors derive from a woman between 35 and 50 years old who had recovered from COVID-19.

This clone has a single count. The chain links TRBV11-3 to TRBJ2-5, with D maybe TRBD2 (6 bases). The CDR3 runs 15 residues. The germline gives CDR1 SGHNT, CDR2 YENEEA. The germline V and J ends were trimmed by 5 bases and 2 bases, with 15 bases remaining between them. The CDR3: CASSPDQEGQETQYF. Here the CDR3 DNA reads TGTGCCAGCAGCCCGGACCAGGAGGGACAAGAGACCCAGTACTTC.

The gene calls are TRBV5-5 and TRBJ2-3; 7 bases map to TRBD1. CDR1 is SGHKS, CDR2 YYEKEE, per germline (reference sequence). Trimming removed 4 bases from V and 2 bases from J; junction bases left unmatched: 7. This CDR3 contains 15 residues. CDR3 region: CASSRTGANTDTQYF. As DNA, the CDR3 is TGTGCCAGCAGCCGTACAGGGGCCAACACAGATACGCAGTATTTT. Full variable domain (remainder filled in from reference TRBV5-5 and TRBJ2-3): DAGVTQSPTHLIKTRGQQVTLRCSPISGHKSVSWYQQVLGQGPQFIFQYYEKEERGRGNFPDRFSARQFPNYSSELNVNALLLGDSALYLCASSRTGANTDTQYFGPGTRLTVL.

The chain recombines TRBV27 with TRBJ1-4; no definite D call. This CDR3 region has 13 residues. V dropped 5 bases and J dropped 0 bases, with 4 bases sitting between them. Germline V gives CDR1 MNHEY, CDR2 SMNVEV (reference sequence). The CDR3 nucleotides are TGTGCCAGCAGTCCATCAACTAATGAAAAACTGTTTTTT. Translation: CASSPSTNEKLFF.

J is TRBJ1-6 and V is TRBV19; D is possibly TRBD1 (5 bases). This CDR3 contains 14 residues. The germline V gene has CDR1 LNHDA and CDR2 SQIVND (reference sequence). Trimming removed 7 bases from V and 10 bases from J, with 17 bases in between. In DNA, the CDR3 is TGTGCCAGTACCAAGGGGCAGGGTGGATCACCCCTCCACTTT. Amino acids: CASTKGQGGSPLHF.

The chain combines TRBV14 with TRBJ1-4, with D perhaps TRBD1 (5 bases). The germline V gene encodes CDR1 SGHDN and CDR2 FVKESK. This CDR3 comprises 13 residues. V was cut by 0 bases and J by 17 bases, with 16 bases left in between. CDR3 coding DNA: TGTGCCAGCAGCCAAGATCTTGGGCGGGGACTCTTTTTT. Translating it yields CASSQDLGRGLFF.

The V call is TRBV4-1, the J call TRBJ2-6, with D maybe TRBD1 (7 bases). V was cut by 8 bases and J by 2 bases, with 25 bases left in between. The CDR3 spans 19 residues. CDR1 and CDR2 from the germline V gene are MGHRA and YSYEKL. The CDR3 DNA sequence: TGCGCCAGCGGTCCCCTCGGAGGGGGCGCATCTACTGGGGCCAACGTCCTGACTTTC. Its protein product is CASGPLGGGASTGANVLTF.

J is TRBJ1-6 and V is TRBV5-1, with D possibly TRBD1 on 6 matching bases. CDR3 length: 15 residues. Germline loops: CDR1 SGHRS, CDR2 YFSETQ. The V end was cut by 1 base, the J end by 6 bases, with 11 bases between. The CDR3 region has the DNA TGCGCCAGCAGCTTGACGGGACAACCTAATTCACCCCTCCACTTT. This gives the protein CASSLTGQPNSPLHF.

The chain couples TRBV24-1 to TRBJ2-2; TRBD1 agrees at 7 bases. Germline values: CDR1 KGHDR, CDR2 SFDVKD. CDR3 length equals 16 residues. With 3 bases clipped from V and 5 bases from J, the junction kept 8 bases outside the gene matches. CDR3 sequence (DNA): TGTGCCACCAGTGATCCGCGGACAGGAAGGACCGGGGAGCTGTTTTTT. Translating it yields CATSDPRTGRTGELFF.

The chain recombines TRBV5-6 with TRBJ2-2; TRBD2 might be the D (6 bases). Between the trimmed V and J ends, which lost 9 bases and 5 bases, there was a span of 8 bases. Germline CDR1 reads SGHDT; CDR2 reads YYEEEE. This CDR3 region has 11 residues. The CDR3 DNA sequence: TGTGCCACCGGGGGTACCGGGGAGCTGTTTTTT. Encoded protein: CATGGTGELFF.

This clone came up a few times. V and J are TRBV15 and TRBJ2-7; possible D gene TRBD1, 6 bases. CDR1 and CDR2 (germline): LNHNV, YYDKDF (reference sequence). The CDR3 has 18 residues. Trimming left V 0 bases short and J 4 bases short, with 22 bases between. The CDR3 is CATSRDRLTGSVSYEQYF. The CDR3 bases are TGTGCCACCAGCAGAGATCGCCTTACAGGGTCGGTCAGTTACGAGCAGTACTTC.

The rearrangement links TRBV18 to TRBJ1-1; TRBD1 aligns across 9 bases. V trimming: 3 bases; J trimming: 4 bases; junction bases outside the gene matches: 9. The CDR3 loop spans 16 amino acids. The germline V gene has CDR1 KGHSH and CDR2 LQKENI. This chain's CDR3 is CASSPVSGQGSTEAFF. CDR3 nucleotides: TGTGCCAGCTCACCTGTCTCGGGACAGGGTAGCACTGAAGCTTTCTTT.

The chain couples TRBV7-9 to TRBJ2-3, with D possibly being TRBD1 (5 bases). There are 13 residues in the CDR3. With 4 bases removed from V and 4 bases from J, the gap between germline ends came to 9 bases. Per germline, CDR1 SEHNR and CDR2 FQNEAQ (reference sequence). CDR3 amino acids: CASSSLGPDTQYF. The DNA for the CDR3 is TGTGCCAGCAGCTCATTGGGGCCAGATACGCAGTATTTT.

The chain couples TRBV28 to TRBJ1-1; a weak D match, TRBD1 (5 bases). Deletions cut 0 bases from V and 5 bases from J, with 13 bases between. The germline gives CDR1 MDHEN, CDR2 SYDVKM. The CDR3 totals 15 residues. The CDR3 DNA is TGTGCCAGCAGTTTATGGGAGTCCGGGGGTACTGAAGCTTTCTTT. This codes for CASSLWESGGTEAFF.

J is TRBJ1-2 and V is TRBV28; D gene ambiguous. Trimming stripped 6 bases from V and 7 bases from J, with 9 bases between. The CDR3 contains 11 residues. Germline CDR1 is MDHEN and CDR2 is SYDVKM. CDR3 in amino acids: CASSGVFGYTF. In DNA, the CDR3 is TGTGCCAGCAGCGGTGTATTTGGCTACACCTTC.

This clone was picked up a small number of times. This chain connects TRBV10-3 to TRBJ1-1; possible D gene TRBD1, 5 bases. Per germline, CDR1 ENHRY and CDR2 SYGVKD. The CDR3 extends over 13 amino acids. Trimming stripped 5 bases from V and 0 bases from J, with 7 bases between. For the CDR3, the DNA is TGTGCCATCAGTACAGGCCTGAACACTGAAGCTTTCTTT. This gives the protein CAISTGLNTEAFF.

The V gene is TRBV6-1, the J gene TRBJ2-1; unclear D gene. CDR1 is MNHNS and CDR2 is SASEGT in the germline V gene. The ends were cut back, 2 bases at V and 1 base at J, with 18 bases in the middle. The CDR3 spans 18 residues. The CDR3 reads CASSENGQVLASYNEQFF. The DNA of the CDR3 is TGTGCCAGCAGTGAAAACGGTCAAGTTCTCGCGTCCTACAATGAGCAGTTCTTC.

The V gene is TRBV5-5, the J gene TRBJ1-6; D ambiguous. V shed 2 bases and J shed 8 bases, with 8 bases lying between them. The length of the CDR3 is 13 residues. The germline V gene encodes CDR1 SGHKS and CDR2 YYEKEE (reference sequence). The CDR3 coding sequence is TGTGCCAGCAGCTTTCCTGGCCATTCACCCCTCCACTTT. It translates to CASSFPGHSPLHF.

The sample holds a few counts of this clone. V and J are TRBV18 and TRBJ1-6; the D gene is possibly TRBD1 (6 bases). The germline gives CDR1 KGHSH, CDR2 LQKENI. Deletions cut 2 bases from V and 6 bases from J, with 14 bases between. This CDR3 contains 16 residues. CDR3 sequence (DNA): TGTGCCAGCTCACCAGAGAAGGCAGGGGCTAATTCACCCCTCCACTTT. It codes for CASSPEKAGANSPLHF.

This clone turned up a few times. This chain connects TRBV7-2 to TRBJ1-2; TRBD1 aligns across 8 bases. Germline CDR1 reads SGHTA; CDR2 reads FQGNSA. There are 12 residues in the CDR3. Trimming cost V 6 bases and J 12 bases; bases outside gene matches: 9. The CDR3 bases are TGTGCCAGCAGTAGGACAGGGAACCGCCACACCTTC. Its protein is CASSRTGNRHTF.

The chain carries TRBV7-2 and TRBJ1-4; 8 bases align to TRBD1. The length of the CDR3 is 14 residues. The trim removed 2 bases at V and 7 bases at J, leaving 3 bases unmatched. Germline assignment: CDR1 SGHTA and CDR2 FQGNSA. CDR3 residues: CASSLSGGVEKLFF. CDR3 sequence (DNA): TGTGCCAGCAGCTTATCAGGGGGCGTTGAAAAACTGTTTTTT.

V usage is TRBV12-3 or TRBV12-4 and J usage is TRBJ1-1, with 8 bases that match TRBD1. CDR3 length equals 13 residues. V gave up 3 bases and J gave up 7 bases; unmatched junction bases: 4. CDR3 sequence reads: CASSLGTGDEAFF. CDR3 DNA: TGTGCCAGCAGTTTGGGGACAGGCGATGAAGCTTTCTTT.

This clone was seen a handful of times. The chain has TRBV7-9 and TRBJ1-5; 7 nucleotides agree with TRBD1. Germline loops: CDR1 SEHNR, CDR2 FQNEAQ (reference sequence). The CDR3 spans 17 residues. V was clipped by 6 bases and J by 2 bases; unmatched bases: 13. CDR3 protein: CASSRQGGHFGNQPQHF. CDR3 coding DNA: TGTGCCAGCAGTAGACAGGGTGGGCACTTTGGCAATCAGCCCCAGCATTTT.

The chain couples TRBV5-1 to TRBJ2-7, with TRBD1 identical over 7 bases. The CDR3 totals 14 residues. Germline CDR1 SGHRS, CDR2 YFSETQ. V lost 3 bases and J lost 3; bases outside the gene matches: 6. The CDR3 sequence: CASSYGTVNYEQYF. The CDR3 DNA sequence: TGCGCCAGCAGCTACGGGACAGTAAACTACGAGCAGTACTTC. Full variable domain (missing parts from reference TRBV5-1 and TRBJ2-7): KAGVTQTPRYLIKTRGQQVTLSCSPISGHRSVSWYQQTPGQGLQFLFEYFSETQRNKGNFPGRFSGRQFSNSRSEMNVSTLELGDSALYLCASSYGTVNYEQYFGPGTRLTVT.

This chain connects TRBV10-3 to TRBJ1-2, with 9 positions matching TRBD1. This CDR3 has 14 amino acids. Losses at the gene ends were 10 bases for V and 7 bases for J; bases not matched to a gene: 13. Germline CDR1 is ENHRY and CDR2 is SYGVKD. The DNA for the CDR3 is TGTGCCACCCTCTCCGGGACAGGGATCTCTGGCTACACCTTC. It yields the protein CATLSGTGISGYTF.

This clone was found a few times. J is TRBJ1-1 and V is TRBV12-5; no firm D call. CDR1 is LGHNT, CDR2 FRNRAP, per germline. CDR3 length equals 13 residues. V was clipped by 3 bases and J by 0 bases, with 5 bases between them. CDR3 amino acids: CASGFEVNTEAFF. DNA for the CDR3: TGTGCTAGTGGTTTCGAGGTGAACACTGAAGCTTTCTTT.